Listed here are 15 T cell receptor beta chains from one sample, sequenced in a study of OX40 agonist ivuxolimab in advanced cancers. Sequencing was performed with immunoSEQ multiplex PCR; in TCRdb, only in-frame clones are kept and a portion is missing. The data hold approximately 91,000 clones, with roughly 85% observed a single time. The input for sequencing was CD4+ or CD8+ T cells sorted from blood, taken in a trial of the OX40 agonist ivuxolimab. The receptors stem from an adult with an advanced solid tumor such as melanoma, head and neck, liver or kidney cancer.

The rearrangement links TRBV11-1 to TRBJ2-3; weak D call: TRBD1 (6 bases). The germline gives CDR1 SGHAT, CDR2 FQDESV (reference sequence). This CDR3 comprises 16 residues. The germline V and J ends were trimmed by 3 bases and 4 bases, with 17 bases remaining between them. The DNA of the CDR3 is TGTGCCAGCAGCTTCCGGGCCAGGGGAGAGGCAGATACGCAGTATTTT. Protein: CASSFRARGEADTQYF.

V is TRBV2 and J is TRBJ1-2; unclear D gene. V lost 1 base, J lost 8 bases, and 8 bases lay in between. The CDR3 runs to 12 residues. Germline assignment: CDR1 SNHLY and CDR2 FYNNEI. This chain's CDR3 is CASSEGYGGYTF. CDR3 sequence (DNA): TGTGCCAGCAGTGAAGGATACGGCGGCTACACCTTC. Full variable domain (rest looked up from reference TRBV2 and TRBJ1-2): EPEVTQTPSHQVTQMGQEVILRCVPISNHLYFYWYRQILGQKVEFLVSFYNNEISEKSEIFDDQFSVERPDGSNFTLKIRSTKLEDSAMYFCASSEGYGGYTFGSGTRLTVV.

The chain uses TRBV4-2 and TRBJ1-1; the D is unclear. Trimming left V 4 bases short and J 5 bases short, with 17 bases between. Germline loops: CDR1 LGHNA, CDR2 YNFKEQ. CDR3 size: 15 residues. In DNA, the CDR3 is TGTGCCAGCAGCCCCGCAATAGATAGGGAAACTGAAGCTTTCTTT. It translates to CASSPAIDRETEAFF.

This sequence joins TRBV19 and TRBJ2-7; D remains unclear. The V end lost 6 bases, the J end lost 1 base, and 7 bases lay between the germline ends. Germline V gene data show CDR1 as LNHDA and CDR2 as SQIVND (reference sequence). The CDR3 extends over 12 amino acids. The chain's CDR3 is CASRKGSYEQYF. The CDR3 nucleotides are TGTGCCAGTAGGAAAGGGTCCTACGAGCAGTACTTC.

The chain recombines TRBV20-1 with TRBJ2-7; 8 nucleotides line up with TRBD1. The V segment lost 8 bases and the J segment 5 bases; nucleotides outside the gene matches: 2. Germline V gene data show CDR1 as DFQATT and CDR2 as SNEGSKA (reference sequence). This CDR3 has 10 residues. In DNA, the CDR3 is TGCAGTCCCAGGGGGCACGAGCAGTACTTC. This gives the protein CSPRGHEQYF.

The CDR3 DNA is TGTGCCAGCAGTGATGGCGCGGGGAAACCTTGGAATGAGCAGTTCTTC. Protein sequence: CASSDGAGKPWNEQFF. The rearrangement links TRBV6-4 to TRBJ2-1; tentative D call: TRBD2 (6 bases). The CDR3 is made up of 16 amino acids. Trimming removed 3 bases at V and 7 bases at J, with 19 bases between. The germline V gene encodes CDR1 MRHNA and CDR2 SNTAGT.

This chain joins TRBV10-3 and TRBJ1-1; 8 bases match TRBD1. Germline CDR1 reads ENHRY; CDR2 reads SYGVKD. V lost 7 bases, J lost 3 bases, and 10 bases stayed unmatched. This CDR3 is built from 15 residues. Here the CDR3 reads CAITRGRTLDTEAFF. The CDR3 DNA sequence: TGTGCCATCACCAGGGGGCGGACGTTGGACACTGAAGCTTTCTTT.

This sequence joins TRBV11-2 and TRBJ1-1; tentative D call: TRBD1 (6 bases). V lost 4 bases to trimming and J lost 1 base, with 13 bases between them. The CDR3 runs 15 residues. Germline V lookup: CDR1 SGHAT, CDR2 FQNNGV. The CDR3 region has the DNA TGTGCCAGCAGCTCCTCCCAACAGGGGAACACTGAAGCTTTCTTT. Translation: CASSSSQQGNTEAFF.

CDR3 nucleotides: TGTGCCATCAGTGAGTCGGAGGTAGCGGGGGGTCCTCCCTACGAGCAGTACTTC. This translates into CAISESEVAGGPPYEQYF. The genes are TRBV10-3 and TRBJ2-7, with TRBD2 identical over 10 bases. Germline trimming cut 0 bases from V and 2 bases from J; bases unmatched to any gene: 10. This CDR3 has 18 amino acids. The V gene's germline CDR1 is ENHRY and CDR2 SYGVKD.

The genes are TRBV29-1 and TRBJ2-1; D possibly uses TRBD1 or TRBD2 (5 bases each). Trimming pared 4 bases from V and 0 bases from J, leaving 10 bases between. The CDR3 extends over 14 amino acids. CDR1 is SQVTM, CDR2 ANQGSEA, per germline. The CDR3 coding sequence is TGCAGCGTTGTCGGTGGGGGCTCCTACAATGAGCAGTTCTTC. This encodes CSVVGGGSYNEQFF.

The chain has TRBV5-1 and TRBJ1-1, with D tentatively TRBD1 (5 bases). Germline-derived CDR1 and CDR2 are SGHRS and YFSETQ. Trimming stripped 4 bases from V and 5 bases from J, with 12 bases between. The CDR3 loop spans 13 amino acids. The CDR3 loop reads CASSLEGWTEAFF. The CDR3 DNA follows: TGCGCCAGCAGCCTGGAGGGGTGGACTGAAGCTTTCTTT.

This chain connects TRBV6-6 to TRBJ1-1; the D gene is possibly TRBD1 (6 bases). The CDR3 runs to 13 residues. V gave up 7 bases and J gave up 3 bases, with 12 bases separating them. Germline CDR1 and CDR2: MNHNY and SVGAGI (reference sequence). CDR3 sequence: CASKSGVDTEAFF. The DNA for the CDR3 is TGTGCCAGCAAATCAGGGGTTGACACTGAAGCTTTCTTT.

V is TRBV18 and J is TRBJ2-5; D gene unclear. Germline lookup yields CDR1 KGHSH and CDR2 LQKENI. Trimming removed 6 bases from V and 5 bases from J, with 16 bases in between. The CDR3 sequence is 14 residues long. The chain's CDR3 is CASSPAGSMETQYF. The CDR3 nucleotides are TGTGCCAGCTCCCCGGCCGGGTCGATGGAGACCCAGTACTTC.

The chain recombines TRBV2 with TRBJ1-3; D not certain. V gave up 7 bases and J gave up 0 bases, with 16 bases separating them. Germline V gene lookup returns CDR1 SNHLY and CDR2 FYNNEI. CDR3 length: 16 residues. Written as DNA, the CDR3 is TGTGCCAGCACCGAAGAACCGACGAGCTCTGGAAACACCATATATTTT. It is translated as CASTEEPTSSGNTIYF.

The rearrangement uses TRBV5-1 and TRBJ1-3; 9 nucleotides align to TRBD1. Germline CDR1 reads SGHRS; CDR2 reads YFSETQ. V was pared by 0 bases and J by 7 bases, with 5 bases of the junction left unmatched. The CDR3 spans 15 residues. CDR3 amino acids: CASSLEGQGRNTIYF. The CDR3 nucleotides read TGCGCCAGCAGCTTGGAGGGACAGGGAAGGAACACCATATATTTT. Based on the CDR3 plus reference TRBV5-1 and TRBJ1-3, the full variable domain is KAGVTQTPRYLIKTRGQQVTLSCSPISGHRSVSWYQQTPGQGLQFLFEYFSETQRNKGNFPGRFSGRQFSNSRSEMNVSTLELGDSALYLCASSLEGQGRNTIYFGEGSWLTVV.